Shown below are 9 T cell receptor beta chains from a single sample sequenced in a study of beta chain features in type 1 diabetes (dated by TCRdb to 2016 to 2019). The library relied on the immunoSEQ multiplex PCR assay. The High Capacity cDNA Reverse Transcription Kit was used to reverse transcribe all of the isolated RNA, meaning that expressed TCRB transcripts were what got sequenced. TCRdb mirrors the immuneACCESS table, restricted to in-frame sequences. Some clones are absent from its copies; in checked studies, under half trace to an unresolved V gene, and the reason for the others is unknown. This sample gives roughly 290,000 clones in total; 7.5% to 9.5% of them show up just once. The ten largest clones represent roughly 0.94% of the sample. The source material was central memory CD4+ T cells from blood. These receptors came from a young woman in good health.

Only a few counts were recorded for this clone. This sample also contains other DNA sequences that code for the same CDR3. CDR3 residues: CASSLWTETQYF. The CDR3 DNA follows: TGTGCCAGCAGCCTATGGACGGAGACCCAGTACTTC. This chain links TRBV5-6 with TRBJ2-5; D is uncertain. Germline assignment: CDR1 SGHDT and CDR2 YYEEEE. Trimming removed 4 bases from V and 5 bases from J, with 9 bases in between. This CDR3 has 12 residues.

The table lists this clone with many counts. This chain links TRBV14 with TRBJ1-6; TRBD1 is a possible D gene (6 bases). The CDR3 has 15 residues. The germline gives CDR1 SGHDN, CDR2 FVKESK. Trimming cost V 4 bases and J 7 bases, with 14 bases left between them. The CDR3 bases are TGTGCCAGCAGCCTTCGGGGGGCAGACAATTCACCCCTCCACTTT. It specifies CASSLRGADNSPLHF.

J is TRBJ2-3 and V is TRBV4-3, with TRBD2 as a possible D gene (6 bases). The germline V gene has CDR1 LGHNA and CDR2 YSLEER. Trimming took 2 bases from V and 2 from J, leaving 14 bases between them. This CDR3 is 16 amino acids long. In nucleotides, the CDR3 is TGCGCCAGCAGCCAACGGTTCGGGGGACTCACAGATACGCAGTATTTT. Its protein is CASSQRFGGLTDTQYF.

The table lists this clone with a few counts. J is TRBJ2-5 and V is TRBV21-1; the D segment call TRBD2 is taken from the table without a DNA check. TRBV21-1 is a pseudogene locus. The CDR3 is made up of 13 amino acids. CDR3 amino acids: CASSPTSRETQYF. For the CDR3, the DNA is TGTGCCAGCAGCCCGACTAGCCGAGAGACCCAGTACTTC.

The J gene is TRBJ2-3, the V gene TRBV7-2; D unclear. Trimming took off 5 bases at V and 2 bases at J, with 14 bases between the two ends. The CDR3 consists of 15 residues. Germline V gene lookup returns CDR1 SGHTA and CDR2 FQGNSA. CDR3 amino acids: CASSPIGFDTDTQYF. The CDR3 nucleotides read TGTGCCAGCAGCCCGATAGGGTTCGACACAGATACGCAGTATTTT.

The chain couples TRBV6-6 to TRBJ2-7, with D perhaps TRBD2 (6 bases). Germline CDR1 MNHNY, CDR2 SVGAGI (reference sequence). With 7 bases removed from V and 3 bases from J, the gap between germline ends came to 13 bases. The CDR3 contains 13 residues. The CDR3 nucleotides read TGTGCCAGCACCCTGTATAGCGGCTACGAGCAGTACTTC. As protein: CASTLYSGYEQYF.

This sequence joins TRBV5-1 and TRBJ2-3; possible D gene TRBD2, 5 bases. Trimming stripped 1 base from V and 3 bases from J, with 15 bases between. CDR1 and CDR2 (germline): SGHRS, YFSETQ. The CDR3 has 16 residues. CDR3: CASSLSFSSETDTQYF. CDR3 nucleotides: TGCGCCAGCAGCTTGTCCTTCAGTAGCGAGACAGATACGCAGTATTTT.

This clone has more than one count but fewer than ten. The CDR3 region is CASSKQGSADNEQFF. The DNA of the CDR3 is TGTGCCAGCAGTAAGCAGGGCAGCGCTGACAATGAGCAGTTCTTC. The gene calls are TRBV2 and TRBJ2-1; the D gene is possibly TRBD1 (5 bases). V shed 5 bases and J shed 5 bases, with 16 bases lying between them. CDR1 is SNHLY and CDR2 is FYNNEI in the germline V gene. This CDR3 has 15 residues.

This rearrangement joins TRBV14 to TRBJ2-3; 7 bases are a match to TRBD1. From germline, CDR1 is SGHDN and CDR2 FVKESK. V shed 5 bases, J shed 4 bases, and the junction held 12 bases outside the gene matches. The CDR3 consists of 16 residues. CDR3 nucleotide sequence: TGTGCCAGCAGCATCCGTCGGGGACAGAGGGCAGATACGCAGTATTTT. It yields the protein CASSIRRGQRADTQYF.